This T cell receptor (beta chain) was obtained from a study of Graves' ophthalmopathy and Graves' hyperthyroidism (dated by TCRdb to the late 2010s). At the level of the whole study: Peripheral blood was collected at initial diagnosis, before any treatment. The study used TCR beta repertoire signatures to distinguish Graves' ophthalmopathy from Graves' hyperthyroidism and to predict progression to ophthalmopathy. In total, 135 blood samples were TCR-sequenced: some 40 ophthalmopathy, around 75 hyperthyroidism and some 17 hyperthyroidism-to-ophthalmopathy patients. To explore V-J signatures that distinguish ophthalmopathy from hyperthyroidism, a discovery set of 100 patients was enrolled, made up of under 50 with ophthalmopathy and under 65 with stable hyperthyroidism. For independent validation, a separate cohort was made up of roughly 19 hyperthyroidism patients plus 17 patients who later progressed from hyperthyroidism to ophthalmopathy. In more than five hyperthyroidism patients, T-cell repertoires of thyroid tissue and blood were compared. After sampling, hyperthyroidism patients received methimazole starting at 30 mg daily, and ophthalmopathy patients received high-dose intravenous methylprednisolone. The 95 to 100 discovery patients were randomly split 7:3 into training and test sets. What the authors observed across the whole study: In cross-validation, the 13-signature model distinguished ophthalmopathy from stable hyperthyroidism with about 88% sensitivity and around 82% specificity, and in the test set the corresponding values were around 80% and 75%. Sample size was not predetermined statistically, and investigators were not blinded to group allocation. In validation, the model predicted ophthalmopathy progression with about 71% sensitivity and around 72% specificity; roughly eleven predicted patients were CT-confirmed with GO in a median of 6.5 months. Most of the expanded thyroid clonotypes with a frequency above 0.001 were also detected in blood, and it was suggested that the thyroid immune response may be reflected by blood repertoires.

Trimming at the junction amounts to 0 bases on V and 5 bases on J, and the germline ends lie 11 bases apart. The CDR3 contains 15 residues, cysteine and phenylalanine counted. Here the CDR3 DNA is all that survives: 45 bases in frame from base 1. In the germline V gene (reference sequence), CDR1 corresponds to LNHNV and CDR2 to YYDKDF. Patients with ophthalmopathy had moderately to severely active disease, with a Clinical Activity Score of 3 or more, a NOSPECS grade of 4 or more, and a disease duration of less than 3 months. Patients with other autoimmune diseases, uncontrolled infections, pregnancy or lactation were excluded. Clinical symptoms, serum thyroxine, TRAb, thyroid ultrasound and orbital computed tomography formed the basis of the diagnosis. PBMCs were isolated from 10 ml of fresh peripheral blood by Ficoll-Paque density gradient centrifugation. Trizol reagent was used to extract the total RNA, and its quality was then checked on an Agilent 2100 Bioanalyzer.

This clonotype was seen many times. The target of this receptor is not known. No qualities accompany the bases; no much larger clone lies one base away. TCR beta CDR3 regions were amplified from RNA transcripts for repertoire sequencing. A first-round RT-PCR used HTBI primers with the Qiagen OneStep RT-PCR kit, followed by a second-round multiplex PCR, size selection and purification. Sequencing of the libraries was carried out on an Illumina HiSeq2000 in paired-end mode with 100 bp reads. In the authors' own workflow: Reads were processed with SOAPnuke, discarding reads with adapters, uncalled bases, mean Phred below 15, or no exact constant-primer or identifier match. COPE v1.2.5 was used to merge the high-quality paired reads. Unique nucleotide sequences were defined as clonotypes and aligned to IMGT TRB V, D and J references using MiTCR v1.1. Only V-J combinations with frequency above 0.0001 were analysed, covering approximately 99% of repertoires. For each V-J combination, a TCR clonal expansion and chaos score was defined as F50 clonal expansion divided by the chaos observed in the TCRdist matrix. Welch's t-statistics and random forest were used to reduce features to about 13 V-J combinations, which were fed into a naive Bayes classifier. Thyroid-blood repertoire similarity was quantified with the Morisita-Horn index. TCRdb handled the public reads itself, with Q25 trimming in fastp and clone calling in MiXCR, and kept productive beta chains. Entries that share a CDR3 protein sequence are merged under the most common genes and DNA. TCRdb, not the authors, supplied the V and J calls. This sample is represented by roughly 500,000 distinct CDR3 sequences; approximately 14% of them were singletons. Clones ranked in the top ten supply about 10% of the sample.

The sequenced sample was blood. In this chain, TRBV15 is recombined with TRBJ1-5, with the D gene not confidently named. The sequence was obtained from a woman aged 25 to 39 with Graves' ophthalmopathy. Donor details come from another sample of the same person, matched by shared clones. The CDR3 is CATSRDLGSDQPQHF. The sequenced DNA: TGTGCCACCAGCAGAGATTTGGGCAGTGATCAGCCCCAGCATTTT. Extended through the reference TRBV15 and TRBJ1-5 proteins, this CDR3 yields the full variable domain: DAMVIQNPRYQVTQFGKPVTLSCSQTLNHNVMYWYQQKSSQAPKLLFHYYDKDFNNEADTPDNFQSRRPNTSFCFLDIRSPGLGDTAMYLCATSRDLGSDQPQHFGDGTRLSIL.